This T cell receptor beta chain stems from a study of cytomegalovirus exposure and HLA in healthy donors. General observations from the study: Three of the chains that were CMV-associated were confirmed in vitro to be specific for CMV antigens. Follow-up analysis later connected one missense variant in DCLRE1C with trimming of TCR beta V- and J-genes. Analyses of presence and absence presupposed an approximately uniform sequencing depth across donors.

Trimming at V came to 4 bases and at J to 7 bases, leaving 11 bases not matched to a gene. CDR1 and CDR2 from the germline V gene are SGHRS and YFSETQ. This CDR3 is 16 amino acids long. PCR primers comprised 60 Vbeta and 13 Jbeta primers. Libraries were prepared by immunoSEQ multiplex PCR; TCRdb keeps only in-frame clonotypes and omits some of them. The table lists some 150,000 clones, about 87% of them singletons. As regards this clone: The target antigen is unknown.

The source material was PBMCs. The chain uses TRBV5-1 and TRBJ1-4; 9 nucleotides match TRBD1. This TCR came from a woman aged 25 to 39 in good health and CMV-seronegative. The CDR3 region is CASSPRPTGGGEKLFF. The CDR3 nucleotides are TGCGCCAGCAGCCCCCGCCCGACAGGGGGGGGTGAAAAACTGTTTTTT.